This T cell receptor beta chain was documented in a study of siplizumab effects on memory and regulatory T cells. Study findings and constraints: No functional test confirmed suppression by proliferating siplizumab-culture Tregs.

On this clone itself: Its specificity is unknown.

Germline loops: CDR1 SGHRS, CDR2 YFSETQ. The CDR3 totals 15 residues. V lost 2 bases, J lost 6 bases, and 5 bases stayed unmatched. Only in-frame clones appear in the TCRdb table, and some are missing; sequencing was by immunoSEQ multiplex PCR. Of about 110,000 clones listed, around 90% are singletons. What was sequenced was CD4+ T cells sorted from blood. The receptor comes from a human donor in good health. This sequence joins TRBV5-1 and TRBJ2-3; 11 nucleotides align to TRBD2. CDR3 DNA sequence: TGCGCCAGCAGCTTTAGCGGGGGGGCAGTGGATACGCAGTATTTT. Amino acid sequence: CASSFSGGAVDTQYF.